The clone carrying this T cell receptor beta chain was counted many times. Antigen: not known. This specimen belongs to a study of breast tumors, draining lymph nodes, adjacent tissues. Broader study findings: The lymph node origin of tumor T cells was framed as consistent with a hypothesis, not demonstrated. Tumor repertoires ranked between lymph nodes and nontumor tissue in diversity, with V and J gene preferences. Tumor and nontumor repertoires were significantly more similar in luminal-like than in basal-like breast cancer. The data were judged consistent with most tumor T cells coming from lymph node and expanding in tumor.

Each CDR3 protein gets one entry after TCRdb re-called the multiplex PCR reads with MiXCR. The data show over 20,000 distinct CDR3 sequences, with under 35% seen just once and around 10% held by the top ten. Trimming shortened V by 2 bases and J by 4 bases, and 11 bases separated the two germline ends. The CDR3 spans 14 residues. Germline CDR1 is KGHSH and CDR2 is LQKENI. This TCR was sampled from a female donor with breast cancer. Some clones in this sample may be carry-over from other donors' samples. This chain connects TRBV18 to TRBJ1-2; no definite D call. Source material: breast tumor tissue. In DNA, the CDR3 is TGTGCCAGCTCACCAGTGGAGCACCCCTATGGCTACACCTTC. Translated, it gives CASSPVEHPYGYTF.